The entry below describes one T cell receptor beta chain. What it binds is unknown. Looked up from germline, CDR1 is MDHEN and CDR2 is SYDVKM. V lost 3 bases, J lost 6 bases, and 8 bases lay in between. This CDR3 is built from 12 residues. Unique molecular identifiers were incorporated into the prepared TCRbeta library. TCRdb ran MiXCR on the PCR reads and lists one entry per CDR3 protein. The data show some 87,000 distinct CDR3 sequences, around 15% seen once. This entry belongs to a study of T-cell reconstitution after alpha-beta-depleted transplantation in children. The study, taken as a whole, reports: Reportedly, roughly two months post-transplant, alpha-beta T cells arose from several hundred expanded graft clones.

This TCR was recovered from a male patient aged 2 to 9 who had a stem cell transplant for acute lymphoblastic leukemia, so the T cells may come from the graft donor. The sample was PBMCs, mostly from graft donor cells, taken 180 days after TCRalphabeta/CD19-depleted stem cell transplant. The V call is TRBV28, the J call TRBJ1-1; D ambiguous. The CDR3 DNA is TGTGCCAGCAGTTTGATGGTAGCTGAAGCTTTCTTT. Protein product: CASSLMVAEAFF.